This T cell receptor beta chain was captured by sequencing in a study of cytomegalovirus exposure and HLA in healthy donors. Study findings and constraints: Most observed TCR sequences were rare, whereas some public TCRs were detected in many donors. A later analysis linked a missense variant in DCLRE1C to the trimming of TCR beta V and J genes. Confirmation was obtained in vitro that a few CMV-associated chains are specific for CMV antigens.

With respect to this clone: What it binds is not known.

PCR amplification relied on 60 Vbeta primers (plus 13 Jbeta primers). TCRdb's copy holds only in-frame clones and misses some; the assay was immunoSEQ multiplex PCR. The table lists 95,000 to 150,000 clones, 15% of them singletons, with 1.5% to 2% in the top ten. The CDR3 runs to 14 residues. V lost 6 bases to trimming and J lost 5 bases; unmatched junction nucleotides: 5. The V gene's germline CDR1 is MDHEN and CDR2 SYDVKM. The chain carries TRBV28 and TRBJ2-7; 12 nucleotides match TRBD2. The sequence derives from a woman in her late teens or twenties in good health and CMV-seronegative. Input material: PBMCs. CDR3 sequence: CASRLAGGVHEQYF. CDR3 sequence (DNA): TGTGCCAGCAGACTAGCGGGAGGTGTCCACGAGCAGTACTTC.